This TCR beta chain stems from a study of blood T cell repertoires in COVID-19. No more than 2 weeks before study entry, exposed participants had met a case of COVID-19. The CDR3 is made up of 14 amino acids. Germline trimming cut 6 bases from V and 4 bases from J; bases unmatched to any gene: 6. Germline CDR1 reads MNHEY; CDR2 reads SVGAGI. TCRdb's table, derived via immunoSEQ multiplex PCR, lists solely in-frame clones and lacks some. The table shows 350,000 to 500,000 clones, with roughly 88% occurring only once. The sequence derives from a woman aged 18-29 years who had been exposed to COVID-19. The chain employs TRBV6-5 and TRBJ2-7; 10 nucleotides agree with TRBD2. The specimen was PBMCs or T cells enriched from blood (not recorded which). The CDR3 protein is CASRIAGGIYEQYF. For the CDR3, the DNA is TGTGCCAGCAGAATAGCGGGGGGAATTTACGAGCAGTACTTC.